Below, one T cell receptor (beta chain) is given with its context. The sample is drawn from a study of cytomegalovirus exposure and HLA in healthy donors. As for the study in general: Early released data comprised about 84 million unique TCRs from HLA-typed donors.

This CDR3 contains 14 residues. CDR1 and CDR2 from the germline V gene are SGHVS and FQNEAQ. V lost 5 bases, J lost 4 bases, and 15 bases lay in between. Unrecorded immune exposures were likely, despite nominal health at sampling. PCR primers comprised 60 Vbeta and 13 Jbeta primers. TCRdb's copy holds only in-frame clones and misses some; the assay was immunoSEQ multiplex PCR. This sample carries 150,000 to 200,000 clones, around 68% of them seen once, and the ten largest clones take 2.5% to 3.5%. The sequence came from a woman aged 40 to 50 in good health and CMV-seropositive. Sequenced: PBMCs. V gene TRBV7-8 combines with J gene TRBJ2-7; a weak D match, TRBD1 (6 bases). CDR3 residues: CASSQTQGKYEQYF. The CDR3 DNA reads as TGTGCCAGCAGCCAGACACAGGGAAAATACGAGCAGTACTTC.